Listed below are T cell receptor beta chains from one sample, sequenced in a study of blood T cell repertoires in COVID-19. This table comes from immunoSEQ multiplex PCR, and its TCRdb copy is limited to in-frame clones, with some not included. The repertoire holds over 200,000 clones, with about 83% as singletons. The material sequenced was peripheral blood. The receptors were gathered from a man between 40 and 49 years old with active or convalescent COVID-19. Both conserved end residues are part of each CDR3. D genes are given only for firm matches. A clone size is listed for some rows: how often the clone was seen (once, few, many), or a class if it is expanded.

TRBD1	TRBJ2-3	TRBV24-1	-	TGTGCCACCAGTGACCCCGGACAGGGGCGCACAGATACGCAGTATTTT	CATSDPGQGRTDTQYF
TRBD1	TRBJ1-1	TRBV11-2	few	TGTGCCAGCACCAGCGGACAGGGAAACACTGAAGCTTTCTTT	CASTSGQGNTEAFF
TRBD1	TRBJ1-2	TRBV27	few	TGTGCCAGCAGTTTAGCGGGACAGGGCTATGGCTACACCTTC	CASSLAGQGYGYTF
-	TRBJ1-1	TRBV5-1	-	TGCGCCAGCAGCTTGGATTGGGGAAGGGGGAACACTGAAGCTTTCTTT	CASSLDWGRGNTEAFF
-	TRBJ1-3	TRBV19	-	TGTGCCAGTAGTCTAGCTTCCGGACAGTCTGGAAACACCATATATTTT	CASSLASGQSGNTIYF
TRBD2	TRBJ2-1	TRBV9	-	TGTGCCAGCAGCGTCTCTAGCGGGGCCTACAATGAGCAGTTCTTC	CASSVSSGAYNEQFF
-	TRBJ1-5	TRBV2	-	TGTGCCAGCAGTTATACAGAGAATCAGCCCCAGCATTTT	CASSYTENQPQHF
TRBD1	TRBJ1-6	TRBV14	-	TGTGCCAGCAGCCGTCGGGACAGGGGTCGATCACCCCTCCACTTT	CASSRRDRGRSPLHF
TRBD1	TRBJ1-1	TRBV6-6	few	TGTGCCAGCAGTCGACAGGGGGCGTGGGCTACCATGAACACTGAAGCTTTCTTT	CASSRQGAWATMNTEAFF
-	TRBJ1-5	TRBV6-4	-	TGTGCCAGCTTCGAGAGGGTGAGCAATCAGCCCCAGCATTTT	CASFERVSNQPQHF
TRBD2	TRBJ2-3	TRBV3-1/TRBV3-2	-	TGTGCCAGCAGCCATCTCTCAACTAGCGGGACAGATACGCAGTATTTT	CASSHLSTSGTDTQYF
-	TRBJ2-2	TRBV6-1	-	TGTGCCAGCAGTGGTTCTTCAGGCGGGACTTTCACCGGGGAGCTGTTTTTT	CASSGSSGGTFTGELFF
-	TRBJ2-5	TRBV24-1	-	TGTGCCACCAGTGATTGGGACTTCCAAGAGACCCAGTACTTC	CATSDWDFQETQYF
-	TRBJ1-1	TRBV10-3	-	TGTGCCATCAGTGGCCATCAGGACACTGAAGCTTTCTTT	CAISGHQDTEAFF
TRBD1	TRBJ1-1	TRBV29-1	-	TGCAGCGTTGAAGGCTACGGAGTAGGGGGCAAAGCTTTCTTT	CSVEGYGVGGKAFF
-	TRBJ2-7	TRBV5-5	-	TGTGCCAGCAGCCTGACAGACTACGAGCAGTACTTC	CASSLTDYEQYF
-	TRBJ1-5	TRBV19	-	TGTGCCAGTAGTATCGTTGGGGGCAGCTACAATCAGCCCCAGCATTTT	CASSIVGGSYNQPQHF
TRBD1	TRBJ1-1	TRBV7-9	-	TGTGCCAGCAGCCCTGGGACAGGGAGGGGAACTGAAGCTTTCTTT	CASSPGTGRGTEAFF
-	TRBJ1-6	TRBV19	-	TGTGCCAGTAGTATAGGACCCCGGCGCAGGGGTAATTCACCCCTCCACTTT	CASSIGPRRRGNSPLHF
-	TRBJ1-4	TRBV6-5	-	TGTGCCAGCAGCGACCATGGGGCAGGAGGGGAAAAACTGTTTTTT	CASSDHGAGGEKLFF
-	TRBJ1-6	TRBV7-9	-	TGTGCCAGCAGCTTAGGCGGGTCAAGCTCCTATAATTCACCCCTCCACTTT	CASSLGGSSSYNSPLHF
-	TRBJ2-7	TRBV29-1	-	TGCAGCGTTTTCCCTAACTCCGGCGAGCAGTACTTC	CSVFPNSGEQYF